These 8 T cell receptor beta chains share one sample of origin, sequenced in a study of control samples from healthy donors and cancer patients. Clones were read by immunoSEQ multiplex PCR, and TCRdb kept only the in-frame ones, dropping some. The data contain approximately 120,000 clones, around 87% of them singletons. Sequencing used blood. Every receptor here comes from a man in his 60s in good health.

This clone has just one count. V and J are TRBV14 and TRBJ2-7; D is perhaps TRBD1 or TRBD2 (6 bases each). In germline, CDR1 is SGHDN, CDR2 FVKESK. The CDR3 totals 15 residues. V was clipped by 0 bases and J by 5 bases, with 14 bases between them. CDR3 sequence reads: CASSQEAGGVDEQYF. The DNA for the CDR3 is TGTGCCAGCAGCCAAGAAGCCGGGGGCGTCGACGAGCAGTACTTC.

This chain connects TRBV1 to TRBJ2-3; the table's D call TRBD1 went unverified against the DNA. TRBV1 is noted as a pseudogene. This CDR3 comprises 17 residues. This CDR3 is CTSSQEGGGVYTDTQYF. The CDR3 region has the DNA TGCACCAGCAGCCAAGAAGGAGGGGGCGTTTACACAGATACGCAGTATTTT.

The chain recombines TRBV5-4 with TRBJ2-7; no reliable D call. Germline values: CDR1 SGHNT, CDR2 YYREEE (reference sequence). The CDR3 contains 13 residues. The V gene lost 3 bases and the J gene lost 7 bases, with 14 bases spanning the gap. The CDR3 coding sequence is TGTGCCAGCAGCTGGGCCACCTCGCGTGAGCAGTACTTC. Its translation is CASSWATSREQYF. Using reference TRBV5-4 and TRBJ2-7 for the parts outside the CDR3, the full variable domain is ETGVTQSPTHLIKTRGQQVTLRCSSQSGHNTVSWYQQALGQGPQFIFQYYREEENGRGNFPPRFSGLQFPNYSSELNVNALELDDSALYLCASSWATSREQYFGPGTRLTVT.

The chain has TRBV27 and TRBJ1-6, with D perhaps matching TRBD1 (6 bases). Per the germline V gene, CDR1 is MNHEY and CDR2 is SMNVEV (reference sequence). V was shortened by 6 bases and J by 7 bases, with 13 bases between the two germline ends. The CDR3 runs to 14 residues. The CDR3 here is CASSGGRGNSPLHF. The CDR3 DNA sequence: TGTGCCAGCAGCGGGGGGCGCGGGAATTCACCCCTCCACTTT.

This clone is a singleton in its sample. The rearrangement uses TRBV28 and TRBJ2-7; D possibly matches TRBD1 or TRBD2 (6 bases each). The CDR3 is made up of 13 amino acids. Between the trimmed V and J ends, which lost 8 bases and 5 bases, there was a span of 16 bases. CDR1 is MDHEN, CDR2 SYDVKM, per germline. In DNA form, the CDR3 reads TGTGCCAGCGAGGCAGGGGACTTCCACGAGCAGTACTTC. This codes for CASEAGDFHEQYF.

The chain recombines TRBV28 with TRBJ1-1; D uncertain. Germline-derived CDR1 and CDR2 are MDHEN and SYDVKM. CDR3 length: 16 amino acids. Deletions cut 5 bases from V and 0 bases from J, with 16 bases between. This chain's CDR3 is CASSAIRARLNTEAFF. As DNA, the CDR3 is TGTGCCAGCAGTGCCATTAGGGCTAGGCTGAACACTGAAGCTTTCTTT.

This clone was seen only once. This chain connects TRBV18 to TRBJ2-7; maybe TRBD1 (6 bases). CDR1 and CDR2 from the germline V gene are KGHSH and LQKENI. The ends were cut back, 1 base at V and 2 bases at J, with 21 bases in the middle. The CDR3 is 18 amino acids. This CDR3 reads CASSPLQRVGGTTYEQYF. The CDR3 DNA sequence: TGTGCCAGCTCACCACTCCAAAGGGTTGGGGGCACTACCTACGAGCAGTACTTC.

The CDR3 sequence: CASSLGQGPQPQHF. In DNA form, the CDR3 reads TGTGCCAGCAGCCTGGGACAGGGCCCCCAGCCCCAGCATTTT. This chain connects TRBV7-2 to TRBJ1-5, with 9 positions matching TRBD1. With V trimmed by 5 bases and J by 7 bases, 6 bases remained unmatched. Germline CDR1 reads SGHTA; CDR2 reads FQGNSA. The CDR3 extends over 14 amino acids. The entire variable domain, with the rest obtained from reference TRBV7-2 and TRBJ1-5, is as follows: GAGVSQSPSNKVTEKGKDVELRCDPISGHTALYWYRQSLGQGLEFLIYFQGNSAPDKSGLPSDRFSAERTGGSVSTLTIQRTQQEDSAVYLCASSLGQGPQPQHFGDGTRLSIL.